This T cell receptor (beta chain) came from a study of radiotherapy plus CTLA-4 blockade in lung cancer. The CDR3 consists of 18 residues. CDR1 and CDR2 (germline): SGHAT, FQNNGV. The V segment lost 1 base and the J segment 1 base; nucleotides outside the gene matches: 9. The assay was immunoSEQ multiplex PCR, and TCRdb's table has in-frame clones only and misses some. The sample lists fewer than 140,000 clones; more than 70% were seen once. The origin of this receptor is a human donor with non-small cell lung cancer that progressed on radiotherapy plus ipilimumab. Some clones in this sample may be carry-over from other donors' samples. The sequenced sample was peripheral blood, obtained from a patient treated with radiotherapy plus ipilimumab. The V gene is TRBV11-2, the J gene TRBJ1-4, with TRBD1 matching 7 bases. In DNA form, the CDR3 reads TGTGCCAGCAGCTTAGGAGGAGGGGGCGGAAGAACTAATGAAAAACTGTTTTTT. Its protein product is CASSLGGGGGRTNEKLFF.